This TCR beta chain was recorded in a study of cytomegalovirus exposure and HLA in healthy donors. Trimming at V came to 0 bases and at J to 7 bases, leaving 6 bases not matched to a gene. The CDR3 totals 14 residues. CDR1 and CDR2 (germline): MGHRA, YSYEKL. Of note for this clone: The antigen is not known.

60 Vbeta and 13 Jbeta primers were used in PCR. Libraries were prepared by immunoSEQ multiplex PCR; TCRdb keeps only in-frame clonotypes and omits some of them. The sample records 150,000 to 180,000 clones, approximately 74% being singletons. Study findings and constraints: Earlier findings revealed that most TCR beta V segments proved productive either about 90% or about 30% of the time. The authors later found most CMV-associated TCR beta chains appeared HLA-restricted. A later analysis found TCR association rates differed by HLA locus, highest for DRB1 and lowest for HLA-C.

The chain is built from TRBV4-1 and TRBJ2-7; TRBD1 agrees at 7 bases. This TCR was recovered from a man aged 18 to 29 in good health and CMV-seronegative. Material: PBMCs. The DNA for the CDR3 is TGCGCCAGCAGCCAAGATTACAGGGGCTGTGAGCAGTACTTC. Residues: CASSQDYRGCEQYF.